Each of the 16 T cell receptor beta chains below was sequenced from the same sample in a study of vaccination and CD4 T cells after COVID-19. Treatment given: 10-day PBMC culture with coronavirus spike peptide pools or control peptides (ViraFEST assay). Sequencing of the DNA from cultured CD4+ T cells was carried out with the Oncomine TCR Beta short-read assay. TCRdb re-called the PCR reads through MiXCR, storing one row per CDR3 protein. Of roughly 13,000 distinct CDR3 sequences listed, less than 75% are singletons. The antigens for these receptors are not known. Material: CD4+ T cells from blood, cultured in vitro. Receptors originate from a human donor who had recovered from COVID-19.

The CDR3 nucleotides read TGCAGTGCTACACAGCAGAACCATGGCTACACCTTC. This codes for CSATQQNHGYTF. V and J are TRBV20-1 and TRBJ1-2; D unclear. Germline values: CDR1 DFQATT, CDR2 SNEGSKA (reference sequence). The CDR3 length is 12 residues. V shed 4 bases and J shed 6 bases, with 12 bases lying between them.

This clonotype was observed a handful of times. This CDR3 reads CSAKTMNTEAFF. CDR3 in DNA: TGCAGTGCTAAAACCATGAACACTGAAGCTTTCTTT. The rearrangement joins TRBV20-1 to TRBJ1-1; no clear D gene. Germline lookup yields CDR1 DFQATT and CDR2 SNEGSKA (reference sequence). This CDR3 has 12 residues. The V end was cut by 4 bases, the J end by 0 bases, with 6 bases between.

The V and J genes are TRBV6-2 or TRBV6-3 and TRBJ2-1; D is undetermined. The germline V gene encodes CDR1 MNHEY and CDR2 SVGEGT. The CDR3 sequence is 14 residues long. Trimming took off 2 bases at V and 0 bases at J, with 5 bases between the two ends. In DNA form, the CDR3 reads TGTGCCAGCAGTTACAGCAGCTCCTACAATGAGCAGTTCTTC. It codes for CASSYSSSYNEQFF.

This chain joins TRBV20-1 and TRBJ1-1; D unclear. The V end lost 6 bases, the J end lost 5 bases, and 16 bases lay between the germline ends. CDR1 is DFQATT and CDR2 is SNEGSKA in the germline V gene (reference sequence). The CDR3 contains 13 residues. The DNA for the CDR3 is TGCAGTGCAGAGACCGGGTTGAGTACTGAAGCTTTCTTT. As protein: CSAETGLSTEAFF.

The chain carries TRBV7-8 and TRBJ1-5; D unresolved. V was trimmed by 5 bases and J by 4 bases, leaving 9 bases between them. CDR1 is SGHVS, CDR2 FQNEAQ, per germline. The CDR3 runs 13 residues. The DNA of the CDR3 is TGTGCCAGCAGCCCAGAACAGAATCAGCCCCAGCATTTT. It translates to CASSPEQNQPQHF.

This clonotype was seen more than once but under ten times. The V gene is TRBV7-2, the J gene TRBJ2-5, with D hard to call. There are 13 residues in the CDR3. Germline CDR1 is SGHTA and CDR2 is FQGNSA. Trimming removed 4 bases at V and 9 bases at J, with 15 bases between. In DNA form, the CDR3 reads TGTGCCAGCAGCTCCACCTTCCCGGCTCCCCAGTACTTC. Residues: CASSSTFPAPQYF.

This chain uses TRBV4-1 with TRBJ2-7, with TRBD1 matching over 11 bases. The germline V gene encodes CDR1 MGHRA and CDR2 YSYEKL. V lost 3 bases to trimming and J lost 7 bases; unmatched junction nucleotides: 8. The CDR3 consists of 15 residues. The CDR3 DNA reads TGCGCCAGCAGCCACCACGGACAGGGGGCGGATGAGCAGTACTTC. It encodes CASSHHGQGADEQYF.

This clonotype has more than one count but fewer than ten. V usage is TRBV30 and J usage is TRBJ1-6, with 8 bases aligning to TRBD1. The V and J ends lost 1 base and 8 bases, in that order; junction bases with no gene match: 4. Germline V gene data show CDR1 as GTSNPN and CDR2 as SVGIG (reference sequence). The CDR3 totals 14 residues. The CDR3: CAWSAQGAYSPLHF. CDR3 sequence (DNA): TGTGCCTGGAGTGCCCAGGGGGCGTATTCACCCCTCCACTTT.

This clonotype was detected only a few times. CDR3: CAISGGLSNQPQHF. The DNA of the CDR3 is TGTGCCATCAGTGGGGGACTTAGCAATCAGCCCCAGCATTTT. The V and J genes are TRBV10-3 and TRBJ1-5; tentative D call: TRBD1 (5 bases). Deletions cut 4 bases from V and 0 bases from J, with 7 bases between. Germline-derived CDR1 and CDR2 are ENHRY and SYGVKD. CDR3 length: 14 amino acids.

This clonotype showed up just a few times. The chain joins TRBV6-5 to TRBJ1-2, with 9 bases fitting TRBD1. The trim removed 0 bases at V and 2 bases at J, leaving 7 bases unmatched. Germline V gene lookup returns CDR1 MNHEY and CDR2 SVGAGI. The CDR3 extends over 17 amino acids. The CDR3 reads CASSYSIPGTGNYGYTF. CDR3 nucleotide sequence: TGTGCCAGCAGTTACTCAATACCCGGGACAGGGAACTATGGCTACACCTTC.

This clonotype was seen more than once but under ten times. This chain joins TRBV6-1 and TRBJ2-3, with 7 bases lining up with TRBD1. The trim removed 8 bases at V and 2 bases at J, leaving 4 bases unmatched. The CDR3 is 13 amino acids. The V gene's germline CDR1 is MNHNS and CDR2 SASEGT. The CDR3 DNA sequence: TGTGCCAGCGGGGGACAGAACACAGATACGCAGTATTTT. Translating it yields CASGGQNTDTQYF.

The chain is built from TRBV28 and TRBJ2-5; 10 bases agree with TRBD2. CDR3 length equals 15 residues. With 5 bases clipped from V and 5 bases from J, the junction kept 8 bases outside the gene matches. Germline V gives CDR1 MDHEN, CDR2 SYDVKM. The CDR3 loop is CASSKSGRARETQYF. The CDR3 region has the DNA TGTGCCAGCAGTAAAAGCGGGAGGGCCAGGGAGACCCAGTACTTC.

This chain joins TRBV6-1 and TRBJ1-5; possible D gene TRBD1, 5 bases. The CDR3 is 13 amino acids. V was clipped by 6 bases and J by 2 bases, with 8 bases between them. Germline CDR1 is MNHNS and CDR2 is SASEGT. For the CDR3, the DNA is TGTGCCAGCAGGGCGACAGGCAATCAGCCCCAGCATTTT. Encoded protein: CASRATGNQPQHF.

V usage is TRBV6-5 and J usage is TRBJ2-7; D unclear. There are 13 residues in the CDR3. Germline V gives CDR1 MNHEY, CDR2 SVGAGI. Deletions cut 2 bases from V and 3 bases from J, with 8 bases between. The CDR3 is CASSYQLGYEQYF. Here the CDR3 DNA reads TGTGCCAGCAGTTACCAGCTCGGCTACGAGCAGTACTTC.

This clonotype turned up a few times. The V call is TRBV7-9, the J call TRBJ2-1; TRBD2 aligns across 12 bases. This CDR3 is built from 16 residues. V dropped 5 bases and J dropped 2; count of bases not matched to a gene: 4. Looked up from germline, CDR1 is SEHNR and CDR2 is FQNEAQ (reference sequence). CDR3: CASSRLAGATYNEQFF. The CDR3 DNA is TGTGCCAGCAGCAGACTAGCGGGAGCCACCTACAATGAGCAGTTCTTC.

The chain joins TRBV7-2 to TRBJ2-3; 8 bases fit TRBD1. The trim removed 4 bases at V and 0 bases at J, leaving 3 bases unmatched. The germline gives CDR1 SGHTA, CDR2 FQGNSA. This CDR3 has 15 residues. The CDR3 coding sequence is TGTGCCAGCAGCTACCGGACAGGGAGCACAGATACGCAGTATTTT. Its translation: CASSYRTGSTDTQYF. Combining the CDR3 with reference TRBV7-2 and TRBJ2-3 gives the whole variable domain GAGVSQSPSNKVTEKGKDVELRCDPISGHTALYWYRQSLGQGLEFLIYFQGNSAPDKSGLPSDRFSAERTGGSVSTLTIQRTQQEDSAVYLCASSYRTGSTDTQYFGPGTRLTVL.